The T cell receptor beta chain described here comes from a study of PD-1 blockade in classical Hodgkin lymphoma. Findings and caveats of the study: Why the repertoires differ is still unclear, perhaps disease activity or prior therapy. Patients starting nivolumab under 1 year after ASCT were excluded.

Each patient experienced a relapse that followed autologous stem cell transplantation, and brentuximab vedotin exposure varied. Classifying best responses yielded complete response, partial response or progressive disease. A note on this clone: The antigen is undetermined.

Sequencing used immunoSEQ multiplex PCR; TCRdb keeps in-frame clones, though not all of them. The sample includes 50,000 or so clones, over 60% of them seen just once. V gave up 2 bases and J gave up 2 bases, with 9 bases separating them. Germline V lookup: CDR1 MNHNS, CDR2 SASEGT. The CDR3 is 14 amino acids. J is TRBJ1-1 and V is TRBV6-1, with D possibly TRBD1 on 5 matching bases. This clonotype was sampled from a human donor with classical Hodgkin lymphoma. The sample in question was peripheral blood mononuclear cells (PBMCs), obtained before the second cycle of nivolumab. CDR3 sequence reads: CASSEWQGNTEAFF. DNA of the CDR3: TGTGCCAGCAGTGAATGGCAGGGTAACACTGAAGCTTTCTTT.